The entry below gives a single T cell receptor (beta chain) sequence along with its context. Its binding antigen is unknown. No much larger clone exists at a distance of one base, and base qualities are not known. These data originate in a study of T cell repertoires in ileal Crohn's disease (dated by TCRdb to between 2018 and 2021). For context, the study as a whole: The median duration of disease was roughly eight years, and at the time of surgery about 35% of patients were active smokers. Every patient underwent surgery because of a complication, which was stricturing disease in approximately 60% and penetrating disease in 39%. About half of the patients received postoperative therapy: about a dozen received thiopurines and 15 to 20 received anti-TNF agents. Biopsies taken from the inflamed portion of the ileum in the surgical resection specimen were designated as M0 samples. For commercial TCRB immunosequencing, about 500 nanograms of biopsy DNA were submitted for each sample. A prospective multicentre cohort supplied the roughly 59 Crohn's disease patients whose TCR repertoires were analysed. The study ran alongside a multicentre cohort designed to identify predictors of early endoscopic recurrence after ileocolonic resection. A Rutgeerts score higher than i0 was the definition used for endoscopic postoperative recurrence. A total of approximately 150 mucosal samples from approximately 57 patients were sequenced, collected from several sites on the surgical specimen and at postoperative endoscopy. What the research found in general, with its limitations: Compared with non-smokers, patients who were active smokers at surgery showed a significantly higher proportion of clonal expansions (roughly 26% vs 20%, p=0.02). Sorted CD8 T cells carried more high-frequency clones than CD4 T cells, suggesting mucosal expansions were mainly CD8. Endoscopic recurrence was linked to a higher percentage of high-frequency clones at surgery, and recurrence occurred in every patient whose clonality exceeded 26.8% (18/57). Only a subgroup of patients, of unstated size, had mucosal CD4 and CD8 T cells sorted and sequenced.

Library generation was performed with the immunoSEQ multiplex PCR assay. Adaptive Biotechnology amplified the CDR3 regions from genomic DNA with a two-step multiplex PCR designed to control amplification bias. Primers covering every V and J gene segment were used in the first PCR, while barcodes and Illumina adapters were added in the second PCR. CDR3 libraries were sequenced using an Illumina instrument. As for the authors' bioinformatics: The analysis drew on both the pipelines supplied by the vendor and custom analysis of the raw data in R/Bioconductor running R version 3.3.0. Clonality, ranging from 0 to 1, was calculated as the inverse of the normalised Shannon entropy of all productive clones. High-frequency clones were defined as the repertoire share of the top 100 clones, retaining only clones passing a 95% confidence test. Repertoire diversity was measured with the Simpson index, and overlap between samples was measured with the Morisita-Horn index. TCRdb obtained this table from immuneACCESS and retained in-frame rearrangements with V and J assigned. These tables miss some clones; where compared with another copy, unresolved V genes account for less than half of the shortfall, and the remainder is unexplained. V and J calls and clone size are as listed in that table; D and trimming were resolved from the DNA. Here the sample has around 9,700 clones; around nine tenths occur a single time. The top ten clones comprise more than 8% of the sample.

There are 17 amino acids in the CDR3, from cysteine to phenylalanine inclusive. Only CDR3 DNA remains: 51 bases, in frame from the first base. V drops 3 bases and J drops 1 base, leaving 16 bases in between. CDR1 is given as LNHDA and CDR2 as SQIVND, both from the germline V gene (reference sequence). Interpreted using the paper, the time point label stands for: inflamed ileum from the surgical specimen. Eligible patients were adults with ileal or ileocolonic Crohn's disease who had an indication for ileocolonic resection. Whole ileal mucosal biopsies were stored frozen at -80°C before DNA extraction. Genomic DNA was extracted from frozen whole biopsies using a TRizol-based method and was quantified with a NanoDrop 2000 spectrophotometer.

The receptor chain draws on TRBV19 and TRBJ1-5, with TRBD1 as a weak D call on 5 bases. The sequenced sample was ileal tissue. The TCR comes from an adult with Crohn's disease. The bases are TGTGCCAGTAGTATGGGGCAGGTTGGTAGGAGCAATCAGCCCCAGCATTTT. Its protein product is CASSMGQVGRSNQPQHF. The entire variable domain, with the stretches around the CDR3 drawn from the reference TRBV19 and TRBJ1-5 proteins, is DGGITQSPKYLFRKEGQNVTLSCEQNLNHDAMYWYRQDPGQGLRLIYYSQIVNDFQKGDIAEGYSVSREKKESFPLTVTSAQKNPTAFYLCASSMGQVGRSNQPQHFGDGTRLSIL.